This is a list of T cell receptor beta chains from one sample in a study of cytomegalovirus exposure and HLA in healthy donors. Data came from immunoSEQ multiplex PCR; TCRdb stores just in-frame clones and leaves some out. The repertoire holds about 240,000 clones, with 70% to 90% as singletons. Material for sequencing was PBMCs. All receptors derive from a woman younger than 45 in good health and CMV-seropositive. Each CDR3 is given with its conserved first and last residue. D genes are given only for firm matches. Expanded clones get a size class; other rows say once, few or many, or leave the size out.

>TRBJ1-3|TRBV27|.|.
CASGETGSGNTIYF
TGTGCCAGCGGCGAGACGGGCTCTGGAAACACCATATATTTT
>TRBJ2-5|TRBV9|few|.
CASSVIPRETQYF
TGTGCCAGCAGCGTAATCCCGAGGGAGACCCAGTACTTC
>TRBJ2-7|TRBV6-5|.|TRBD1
CASNHGQVMGSEQYF
TGTGCCAGCAACCACGGACAGGTTATGGGGAGCGAGCAGTACTTC
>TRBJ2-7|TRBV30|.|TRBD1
CAWRATGLGEQYF
TGTGCCTGGAGAGCGACAGGGTTGGGCGAGCAGTACTTC
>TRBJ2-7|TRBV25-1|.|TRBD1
CASSDTGTGVNEQYF
TGTGCCAGCAGTGATACCGGGACAGGGGTAAACGAGCAGTACTTC
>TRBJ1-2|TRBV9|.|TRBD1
CASSGGQGGYGYTF
TGTGCCAGCAGCGGGGGACAGGGAGGCTATGGCTACACCTTC
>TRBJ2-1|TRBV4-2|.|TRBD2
CASSHPGLAGIEQFF
TGTGCCAGCAGCCACCCGGGACTAGCGGGAATTGAGCAGTTCTTC
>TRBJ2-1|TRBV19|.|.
CASSIPGNEQFF
TGTGCCAGTAGTATCCCCGGCAATGAGCAGTTCTTC
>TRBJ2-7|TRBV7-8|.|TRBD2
CASSLEASGSYEQYF
TGTGCCAGCAGCTTAGAGGCTAGCGGGTCCTACGAGCAGTACTTC
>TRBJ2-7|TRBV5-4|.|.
CASSFLSGSSYEQYF
TGTGCCAGCAGCTTCCTTAGCGGTAGCTCCTACGAGCAGTACTTC
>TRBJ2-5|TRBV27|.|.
CASSHQETQYF
TGTGCCAGCAGTCATCAAGAGACCCAGTACTTC
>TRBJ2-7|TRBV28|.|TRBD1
CASSLRPGQGKYEQYF
TGTGCCAGCAGTTTACGTCCGGGACAGGGGAAGTACGAGCAGTACTTC
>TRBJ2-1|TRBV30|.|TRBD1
CAWSQGAHEQFF
TGTGCCTGGAGTCAGGGGGCGCATGAGCAGTTCTTC
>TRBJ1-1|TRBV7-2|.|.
CASRRTTTGEAFF
TGTGCCAGCAGGCGGACAACGACGGGTGAAGCTTTCTTT
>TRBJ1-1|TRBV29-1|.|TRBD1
CSAGTAHTEAFF
TGCAGCGCTGGGACAGCTCACACTGAAGCTTTCTTT
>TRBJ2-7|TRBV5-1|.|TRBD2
CASSGSGASYEQYF
TGCGCCAGCAGCGGGAGCGGGGCTTCCTACGAGCAGTACTTC
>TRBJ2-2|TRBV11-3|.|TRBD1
CASSLGQGNTGELFF
TGTGCCAGCAGCTTAGGACAGGGGAACACCGGGGAGCTGTTTTTT
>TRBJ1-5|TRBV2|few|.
CASNGNEGSNQPQHF
TGTGCCAGCAACGGAAACGAGGGTAGCAATCAGCCCCAGCATTTT
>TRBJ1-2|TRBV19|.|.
CASSYILGGASSGYTF
TGTGCCAGTAGTTATATCCTGGGAGGGGCTTCAAGTGGCTACACCTTC
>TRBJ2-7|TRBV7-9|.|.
CASRPRSTSGTHEQYF
TGTGCCAGCAGACCAAGGTCGACTAGTGGAACCCACGAGCAGTACTTC
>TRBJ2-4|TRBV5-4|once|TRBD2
CASSSGLAGNIQYF
TGTGCCAGCAGCTCGGGACTAGCGGGAAACATTCAGTACTTC
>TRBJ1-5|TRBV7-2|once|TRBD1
CASSFIPGQGPNQPQHF
TGTGCCAGCAGCTTTATCCCCGGACAGGGCCCCAATCAGCCCCAGCATTTT
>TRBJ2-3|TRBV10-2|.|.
CASSGAISSDSDTQYF
TGCGCCAGCAGTGGAGCAATTAGTAGCGACTCAGATACGCAGTATTTT
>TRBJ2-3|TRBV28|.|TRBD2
CASRTPAGGRTDTQYF
TGTGCCAGCAGAACTCCAGCGGGAGGACGCACAGATACGCAGTATTTT
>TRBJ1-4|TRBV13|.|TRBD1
CASSPRLTGEGKLFF
TGTGCCAGCAGCCCGAGACTGACAGGGGAAGGAAAACTGTTTTTT
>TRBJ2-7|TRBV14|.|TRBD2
CASSTLSGSRASEQYF
TGTGCCAGCAGCACCCTTAGCGGGAGCCGGGCCAGCGAGCAGTACTTC
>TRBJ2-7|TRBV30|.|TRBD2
CAWSLELAGGLHEQYF
TGTGCCTGGAGTCTTGAACTAGCGGGAGGGCTACACGAGCAGTACTTC
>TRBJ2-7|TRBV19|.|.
CASSVTSSYEQYF
TGTGCCAGTAGTGTGACATCTTCCTACGAGCAGTACTTC
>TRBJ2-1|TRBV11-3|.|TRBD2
CASSLYSGIPYNEQFF
TGTGCCAGCAGCTTATATAGCGGGATCCCTTACAATGAGCAGTTCTTC
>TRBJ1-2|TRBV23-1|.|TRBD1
CASSLPGGRGYGYTF
TGCGCCAGCAGTCTTCCAGGGGGCCGGGGCTATGGCTACACCTTC
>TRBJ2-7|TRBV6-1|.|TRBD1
CASSGGVGQGIVYEQYF
TGTGCCAGCAGTGGGGGGGTGGGACAGGGGATTGTCTACGAGCAGTACTTC
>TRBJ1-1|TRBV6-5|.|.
CASSYGERTEAFF
TGTGCCAGCAGTTACGGAGAACGCACTGAAGCTTTCTTT
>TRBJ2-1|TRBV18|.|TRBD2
CASSPPSSGRGNEQFF
TGTGCCAGCTCACCACCGTCTAGCGGGAGGGGGAATGAGCAGTTCTTC
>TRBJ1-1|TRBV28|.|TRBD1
CASSLSGDRGQAFF
TGTGCCAGCAGTTTATCGGGGGACAGGGGGCAAGCTTTCTTT
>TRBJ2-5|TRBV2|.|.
CASSGDNQETQYF
TGTGCCAGCAGTGGGGACAATCAAGAGACCCAGTACTTC
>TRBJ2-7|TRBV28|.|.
CASSPGVTGSYEQYF
TGTGCCAGCAGCCCAGGGGTTACCGGCTCCTACGAGCAGTACTTC
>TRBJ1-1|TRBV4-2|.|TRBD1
CASSQDEGQGSSEAFF
TGTGCCAGCAGCCAAGATGAGGGACAGGGATCATCTGAAGCTTTCTTT
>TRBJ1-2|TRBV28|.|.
CASSLGPYTF
TGTGCCAGCAGTTTAGGGCCCTACACCTTC
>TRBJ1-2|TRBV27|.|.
CASSLSSRASGYTF
TGTGCCAGCAGTTTATCGTCCAGGGCTAGTGGCTACACCTTC
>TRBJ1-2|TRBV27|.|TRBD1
CASSWAGQGYGYTF
TGTGCCAGCAGTTGGGCAGGACAGGGATATGGCTACACCTTC
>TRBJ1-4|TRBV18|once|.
CASSPPTKEAEKLFF
TGTGCCAGCTCACCACCAACGAAGGAGGCTGAAAAACTGTTTTTT
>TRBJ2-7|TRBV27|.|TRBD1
CASSPSGGSYEQYF
TGTGCCAGCAGTCCGTCAGGGGGCTCCTACGAGCAGTACTTC
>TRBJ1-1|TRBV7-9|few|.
CASSSGLGARGTEAFF
TGTGCCAGCAGCTCGGGTTTAGGGGCCAGGGGCACTGAAGCTTTCTTT
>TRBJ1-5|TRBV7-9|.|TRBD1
CASSDGQGAGAQPQHF
TGTGCCAGCAGCGACGGACAGGGGGCGGGGGCTCAGCCCCAGCATTTT